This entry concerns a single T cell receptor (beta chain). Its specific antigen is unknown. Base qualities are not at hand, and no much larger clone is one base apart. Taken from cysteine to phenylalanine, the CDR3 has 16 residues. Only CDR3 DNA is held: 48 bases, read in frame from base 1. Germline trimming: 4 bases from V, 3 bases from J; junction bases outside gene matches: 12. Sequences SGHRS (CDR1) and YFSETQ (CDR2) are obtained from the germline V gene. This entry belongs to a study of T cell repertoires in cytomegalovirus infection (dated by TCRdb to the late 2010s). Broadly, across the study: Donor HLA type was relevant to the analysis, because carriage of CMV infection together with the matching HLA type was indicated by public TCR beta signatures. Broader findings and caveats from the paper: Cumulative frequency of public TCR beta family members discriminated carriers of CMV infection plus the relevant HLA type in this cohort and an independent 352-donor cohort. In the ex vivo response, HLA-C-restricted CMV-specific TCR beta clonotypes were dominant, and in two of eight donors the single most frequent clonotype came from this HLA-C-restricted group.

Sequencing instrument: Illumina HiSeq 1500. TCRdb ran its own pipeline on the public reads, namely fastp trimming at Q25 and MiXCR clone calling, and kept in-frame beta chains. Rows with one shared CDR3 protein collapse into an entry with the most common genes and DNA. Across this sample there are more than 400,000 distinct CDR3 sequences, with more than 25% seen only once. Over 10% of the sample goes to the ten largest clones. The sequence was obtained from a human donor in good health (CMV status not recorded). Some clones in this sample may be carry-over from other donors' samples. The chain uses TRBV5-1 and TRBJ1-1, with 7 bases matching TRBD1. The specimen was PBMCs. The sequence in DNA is TGCGCCAGCAGCCAACTCTCCGGGACAGTGGACACTGAAGCTTTCTTT. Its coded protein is CASSQLSGTVDTEAFF.